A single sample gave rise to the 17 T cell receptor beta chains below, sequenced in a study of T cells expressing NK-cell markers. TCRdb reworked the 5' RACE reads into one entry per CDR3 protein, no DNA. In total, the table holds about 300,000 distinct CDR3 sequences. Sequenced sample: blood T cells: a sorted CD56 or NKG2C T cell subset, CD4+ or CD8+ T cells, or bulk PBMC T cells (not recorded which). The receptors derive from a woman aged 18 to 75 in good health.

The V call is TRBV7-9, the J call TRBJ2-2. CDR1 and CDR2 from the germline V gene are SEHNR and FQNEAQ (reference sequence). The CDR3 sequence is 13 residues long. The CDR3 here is CASTATNTGELFF.

The CDR3 region is CASTPLGQLGDTQYF. J is TRBJ2-3 and V is TRBV19; the D call of TRBD1 rests on TCRdb alone, since no DNA is present to check it. This CDR3 has 15 residues. CDR1 is LNHDA and CDR2 is SQIVND in the germline V gene (reference sequence).

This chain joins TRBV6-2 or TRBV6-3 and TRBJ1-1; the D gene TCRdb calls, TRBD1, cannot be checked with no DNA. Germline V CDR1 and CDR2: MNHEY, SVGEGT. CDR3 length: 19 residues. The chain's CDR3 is CASSYPTGQGAGVGTEAFF.

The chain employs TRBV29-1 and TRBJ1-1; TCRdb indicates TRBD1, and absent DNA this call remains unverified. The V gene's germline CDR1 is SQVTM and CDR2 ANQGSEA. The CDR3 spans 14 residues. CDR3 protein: CSVRQGSMNTEAFF.

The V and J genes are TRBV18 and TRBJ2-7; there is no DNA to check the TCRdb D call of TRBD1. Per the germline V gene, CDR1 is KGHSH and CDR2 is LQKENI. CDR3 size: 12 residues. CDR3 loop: CASGQGLGEQYF. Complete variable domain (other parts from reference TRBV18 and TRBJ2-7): NAGVMQNPRHLVRRRGQEARLRCSPMKGHSHVYWYRQLPEEGLKFMVYLQKENIIDESGMPKERFSAEFPKEGPSILRIQQVVRGDSAAYFCASGQGLGEQYFGPGTRLTVT.

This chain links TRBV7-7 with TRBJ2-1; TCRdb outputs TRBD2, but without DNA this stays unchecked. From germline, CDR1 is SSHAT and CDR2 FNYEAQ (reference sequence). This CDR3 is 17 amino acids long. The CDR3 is CASSPPGLAGGLNEQFF.

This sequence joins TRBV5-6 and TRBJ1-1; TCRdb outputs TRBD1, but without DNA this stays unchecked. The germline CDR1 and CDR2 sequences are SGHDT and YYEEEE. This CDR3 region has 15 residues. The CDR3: CASSLVDRPNTEAFF. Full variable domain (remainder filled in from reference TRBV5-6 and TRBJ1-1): DAGVTQSPTHLIKTRGQQVTLRCSPKSGHDTVSWYQQALGQGPQFIFQYYEEEERQRGNFPDRFSGHQFPNYSSELNVNALLLGDSALYLCASSLVDRPNTEAFFGQGTRLTVV.

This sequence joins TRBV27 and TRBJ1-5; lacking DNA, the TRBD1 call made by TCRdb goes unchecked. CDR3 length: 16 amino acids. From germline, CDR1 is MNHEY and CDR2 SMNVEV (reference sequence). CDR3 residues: CASSPADRGRNQPQHF.

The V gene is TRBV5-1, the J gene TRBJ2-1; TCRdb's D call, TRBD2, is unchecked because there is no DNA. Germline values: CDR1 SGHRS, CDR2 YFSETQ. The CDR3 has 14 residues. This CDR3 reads CASSLTSGLNEQFF.

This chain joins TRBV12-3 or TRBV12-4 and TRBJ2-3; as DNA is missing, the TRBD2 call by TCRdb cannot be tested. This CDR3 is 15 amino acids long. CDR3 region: CASTTLGLGADTQYF.

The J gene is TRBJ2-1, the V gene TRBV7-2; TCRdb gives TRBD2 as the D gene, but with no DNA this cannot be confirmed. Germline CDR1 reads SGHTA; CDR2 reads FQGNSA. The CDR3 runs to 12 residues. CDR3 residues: CASSQPPREQFF.

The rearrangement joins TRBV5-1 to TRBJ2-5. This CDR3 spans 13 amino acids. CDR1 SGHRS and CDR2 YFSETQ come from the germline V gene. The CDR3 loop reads CASSFDKQETQYF.

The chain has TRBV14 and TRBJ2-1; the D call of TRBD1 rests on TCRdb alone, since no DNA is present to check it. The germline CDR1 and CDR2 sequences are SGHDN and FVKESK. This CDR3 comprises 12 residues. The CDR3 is CASSGQANEQFF.

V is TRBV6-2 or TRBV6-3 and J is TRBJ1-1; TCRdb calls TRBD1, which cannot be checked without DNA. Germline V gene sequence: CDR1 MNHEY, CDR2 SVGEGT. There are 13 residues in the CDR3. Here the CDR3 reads CASRTLTGSEAFF.

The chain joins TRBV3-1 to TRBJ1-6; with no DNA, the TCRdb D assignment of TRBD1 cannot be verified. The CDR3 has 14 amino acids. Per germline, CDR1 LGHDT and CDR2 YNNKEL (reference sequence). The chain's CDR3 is CASSQTGPRSPLHF.

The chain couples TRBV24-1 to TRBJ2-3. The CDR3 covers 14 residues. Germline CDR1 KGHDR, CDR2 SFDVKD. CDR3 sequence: CATSGGGSPDTQYF.

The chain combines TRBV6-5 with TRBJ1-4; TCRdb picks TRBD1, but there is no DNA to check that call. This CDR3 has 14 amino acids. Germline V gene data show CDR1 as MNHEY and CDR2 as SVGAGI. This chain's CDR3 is CASSLDRFVEKLFF.